These 10 T cell receptor beta chains originate from one sample sequenced in a study of shared clonotypes between healthy human individuals. The table came from immunoSEQ multiplex PCR; TCRdb's copy has only in-frame clones and leaves some out. Altogether some 2.1 million clones are present, 95% being singletons, with the ten largest covering 0.1% to 0.15%. The material sequenced was naive CD4+ T cells sorted from blood. The subset is: CD45RA+ positively selected. These receptors were collected from a man between 18 and 35 years old in good health.

This rearrangement joins TRBV11-2 to TRBJ2-7; 9 nucleotides agree with TRBD1. V dropped 5 bases and J dropped 4; count of bases not matched to a gene: 9. Looked up from germline, CDR1 is SGHAT and CDR2 is FQNNGV. The length of the CDR3 is 15 residues. In DNA form, the CDR3 reads TGTGCCAGCAGCGAAGGAGTGACAGGGGGTTACGAGCAGTACTTC. Translating it yields CASSEGVTGGYEQYF.

The rearrangement joins TRBV9 to TRBJ1-6; D unresolved. Trimming removed 4 bases from V and 3 bases from J, with 11 bases in between. Germline assignment: CDR1 SGDLS and CDR2 YYNGEE. CDR3 length: 15 residues. The CDR3 loop is CASSSEGNYNSPLHF. For the CDR3, the DNA is TGTGCCAGCAGCTCGGAGGGCAACTATAATTCACCCCTCCACTTT. Full variable domain (remainder filled in from reference TRBV9 and TRBJ1-6): DSGVTQTPKHLITATGQRVTLRCSPRSGDLSVYWYQQSLDQGLQFLIQYYNGEERAKGNILERFSAQQFPDLHSELNLSSLELGDSALYFCASSSEGNYNSPLHFGNGTRLTVT.

As concerns this clone: Other DNA sequences in the same sample also yield this CDR3. V gene TRBV6-1 combines with J gene TRBJ1-1; D is unclear. This CDR3 region has 12 residues. Germline V gives CDR1 MNHNS, CDR2 SASEGT. Trimming cost V 6 bases and J 1 base, with 6 bases left between them. The CDR3 DNA is TGTGCCAGCAGCGAAAAGAACACTGAAGCTTTCTTT. Protein sequence: CASSEKNTEAFF.

The V call is TRBV7-2, the J call TRBJ2-3; tentatively, D is TRBD2 (5 bases). V lost 4 bases and J 0 bases, leaving 11 bases between the germline ends. This CDR3 has 15 amino acids. Per the germline V gene, CDR1 is SGHTA and CDR2 is FQGNSA. The chain's CDR3 is CASSSQTISTDTQYF. CDR3 coding DNA: TGTGCCAGCAGCTCACAGACTATAAGCACAGATACGCAGTATTTT.

As for this clone: This specimen includes other DNA sequences encoding the same CDR3. The V call is TRBV6-5, the J call TRBJ2-5; D is undetermined. This CDR3 has 13 residues. The ends were cut back, 0 bases at V and 4 bases at J, with 6 bases in the middle. CDR1 is MNHEY and CDR2 is SVGAGI in the germline V gene. The CDR3 DNA follows: TGTGCCAGCAGTTACTCGAGCAGAGAGACCCAGTACTTC. It codes for CASSYSSRETQYF.

The chain couples TRBV10-3 to TRBJ2-6; D might be TRBD2 (5 bases). This CDR3 has 17 amino acids. V shed 4 bases and J shed 0 bases, with 13 bases lying between them. Germline CDR1 ENHRY, CDR2 SYGVKD. The DNA of the CDR3 is TGTGCCATCAGTGTGGCCCCAGGACTCTCTGGGGCCAACGTCCTGACTTTC. It specifies CAISVAPGLSGANVLTF.

This sequence joins TRBV13 and TRBJ1-3; no clear D. Germline V gene data show CDR1 as PRHDT and CDR2 as FYEKMQ (reference sequence). V lost 0 bases and J lost 0, with 9 bases in between. The CDR3 runs to 16 residues. CDR3 residues: CASSLGLLVSGNTIYF. In nucleotides, the CDR3 is TGTGCCAGCAGCTTAGGGCTTCTAGTCTCTGGAAACACCATATATTTT. The whole variable domain, remainder taken from reference TRBV13 and TRBJ1-3, is AAGVIQSPRHLIKEKRETATLKCYPIPRHDTVYWYQQGPGQDPQFLISFYEKMQSDKGSIPDRFSAQQFSDYHSELNMSSLELGDSALYFCASSLGLLVSGNTIYFGEGSWLTVV.

CDR3 nucleotides: TGCGCCAGCAGCCAAGGCCTAGCGGGGACCGGGGAGCTGTTTTTT. Translating it yields CASSQGLAGTGELFF. The rearrangement links TRBV4-1 to TRBJ2-2, with 9 bases matching TRBD2. This CDR3 has 15 residues. Germline-derived CDR1 and CDR2 are MGHRA and YSYEKL. The trim removed 1 base at V and 5 bases at J, leaving 2 bases unmatched.

The gene calls are TRBV6-1 and TRBJ1-2, with no clear D. Between the trimmed V and J ends, which lost 3 bases and 2 bases, there was a span of 13 bases. This CDR3 region has 15 residues. Germline V lookup: CDR1 MNHNS, CDR2 SASEGT. The CDR3 sequence is CASSENRAPNYGYTF. The CDR3 coding sequence is TGTGCCAGCAGTGAGAACCGGGCCCCAAACTATGGCTACACCTTC.

This chain connects TRBV5-1 to TRBJ2-7; maybe TRBD1 (6 bases). V lost 9 bases, J lost 1 base, and 20 bases lay in between. Per germline, CDR1 SGHRS and CDR2 YFSETQ. This CDR3 comprises 15 residues. The CDR3 reads CATLRNRATSYEQYF. CDR3 coding DNA: TGCGCCACCCTCCGGAACAGGGCGACGTCCTACGAGCAGTACTTC. Full variable domain (rest looked up from reference TRBV5-1 and TRBJ2-7): KAGVTQTPRYLIKTRGQQVTLSCSPISGHRSVSWYQQTPGQGLQFLFEYFSETQRNKGNFPGRFSGRQFSNSRSEMNVSTLELGDSALYLCATLRNRATSYEQYFGPGTRLTVT.